This T cell receptor (beta chain) was sequenced during a study of shared T cell receptors in the human thymus. The CDR3 runs to 13 residues. V was pared by 5 bases and J by 6 bases, with 11 bases between. Germline V gene lookup returns CDR1 SGHNT and CDR2 YYREEE (reference sequence). The data were produced by immunoSEQ multiplex PCR, yet TCRdb's version contains in-frame clones alone and is incomplete. The table records hundreds of thousands of clones, around nine tenths of them present only once. This same sample was also taken into another study, of human thymus T cells. Turning to that study: Having surgery to correct congenital heart defects, healthy Finnish infants acted as the donors. Thymus was obtained from resections taken during corrective heart surgery. Thymic and blood repertoires seemed to favor certain V and J genes. Related studies noted strongly shared thymic repertoires across unrelated people.

What was sequenced was thymocytes. The clonotype originates from a boy less than two years old with a congenital heart defect. J is TRBJ2-2 and V is TRBV5-4; D remains unclear. CDR3 region: CASSSSEPGELFF. DNA for the CDR3: TGTGCCAGCAGTTCGAGCGAGCCCGGGGAGCTGTTTTTT.